The 32 T cell receptor beta chains in this list originate from one sample, sequenced in a study of T cell responses to AZD1222 COVID-19 vaccine. Method: immunoSEQ multiplex PCR; TCRdb's copy keeps in-frame clones and lacks some. Altogether 95,000 to 150,000 clones are present, more than 75% being singletons, with the ten largest covering 1% to 1.5%. Here the sequenced sample was peripheral blood, taken on day 0 of AZD1222 vaccination. Source of these receptors: an adult in good health.

The rearrangement links TRBV19 to TRBJ2-7; D unclear. This CDR3 contains 15 residues. Germline CDR1 and CDR2: LNHDA and SQIVND (reference sequence). Deletions cut 5 bases from V and 2 bases from J, with 16 bases between. DNA of the CDR3: TGTGCCAGTAGTGAAGACCTGAGCAGACCCTACGAGCAGTACTTC. Protein product: CASSEDLSRPYEQYF.

This rearrangement joins TRBV7-8 to TRBJ2-7, with 11 bases aligning to TRBD1. The germline V gene has CDR1 SGHVS and CDR2 FQNEAQ. After removal of 6 bases from V and 5 bases from J, the junction contained 12 bases not matched to a gene. The CDR3 extends over 16 amino acids. The CDR3 is CASRLTGQGVFHEQYF. CDR3 coding DNA: TGTGCCAGCAGACTAACGGGACAGGGGGTCTTCCACGAGCAGTACTTC.

The genes are TRBV19 and TRBJ2-3, with 8 bases fitting TRBD2. V lost 6 bases and J lost 4; bases outside the gene matches: 6. CDR1 and CDR2 (germline): LNHDA, SQIVND (reference sequence). The CDR3 sequence is 14 residues long. Here the CDR3 reads CASSNSGAPDTQYF. In DNA form, the CDR3 reads TGTGCCAGTAGCAATAGCGGGGCCCCAGATACGCAGTATTTT.

The V and J genes are TRBV4-3 and TRBJ1-2; D is unresolved. V was pared by 11 bases and J by 7 bases, with 14 bases between. The length of the CDR3 is 11 residues. Germline-derived CDR1 and CDR2 are LGHNA and YSLEER. In DNA form, the CDR3 reads TGCGCCGTGACCGGTCGGGCTGGCTACACCTTC. As protein: CAVTGRAGYTF.

J is TRBJ1-6 and V is TRBV7-9; D is unclear. CDR1 SEHNR and CDR2 FQNEAQ come from the germline V gene (reference sequence). The CDR3 has 15 amino acids. Trimming took 6 bases from V and 0 from J, leaving 9 bases between them. In DNA, the CDR3 is TGTGCCAGCAGGTCCCAGAGCTCCTATAATTCACCCCTCCACTTT. This encodes CASRSQSSYNSPLHF. The variable domain in full, completed from reference TRBV7-9 and TRBJ1-6, reads DTGVSQNPRHKITKRGQNVTFRCDPISEHNRLYWYRQTLGQGPEFLTYFQNEAQLEKSRLLSDRFSAERPKGSFSTLEIQRTEQGDSAMYLCASRSQSSYNSPLHFGNGTRLTVT.

The chain links TRBV6-5 to TRBJ2-1; TRBD1 matches 7 bases. Germline trimming cut 2 bases from V and 6 bases from J; bases unmatched to any gene: 7. CDR3 size: 15 residues. The germline CDR1 and CDR2 sequences are MNHEY and SVGAGI. The CDR3 region is CASSYDRAGINEQFF. The DNA for the CDR3 is TGTGCCAGCAGTTACGACAGGGCCGGGATCAATGAGCAGTTCTTC.

The sample holds a few counts of this clone. The genes are TRBV28 and TRBJ1-1; D gene unclear. The V end was cut by 6 bases, the J end by 0 bases, with 17 bases between. The CDR3 totals 16 residues. CDR1 and CDR2 from the germline V gene are MDHEN and SYDVKM. Here the CDR3 DNA reads TGTGCCAGCAGGTCATCCGCCCGGGGAATGAACACTGAAGCTTTCTTT. It translates to CASRSSARGMNTEAFF.

The chain couples TRBV11-2 to TRBJ1-3; D unresolved. The V and J ends lost 1 base and 0 bases respectively, with 16 bases between them. The CDR3 has 18 residues. Germline values: CDR1 SGHAT, CDR2 FQNNGV. CDR3 sequence reads: CASSLGFGSTLSGNTIYF. CDR3 nucleotides: TGTGCCAGCAGCTTAGGTTTTGGCAGCACCCTCTCTGGAAACACCATATATTTT.

The chain is built from TRBV7-6 and TRBJ2-1; TRBD2 agrees at 11 bases. Unmatched junction bases numbered 5, after V lost 3 bases and J lost 4 bases. The CDR3 has 16 amino acids. The germline V gene encodes CDR1 SGHVS and CDR2 FNYEAQ. The CDR3 loop reads CASSLGLAGGYNEQFF. In DNA form, the CDR3 reads TGTGCCAGCAGCTTGGGGCTAGCGGGGGGTTACAATGAGCAGTTCTTC.

DNA of the CDR3: TGTGCCAGCAGCGGGACAGGGGGCAATCAGCCCCAGCATTTT. Residues: CASSGTGGNQPQHF. This chain joins TRBV6-2 or TRBV6-3 and TRBJ1-5; 10 bases align to TRBD1. The CDR3 spans 14 residues. Germline loops: CDR1 MNHEY, CDR2 SVGEGT. J was trimmed by 2 bases and V by 6 bases; bases with no gene match: 1.

The CDR3: CASSYLDRGADTQYF. CDR3 nucleotides: TGTGCCAGCAGTTACCTTGACAGGGGTGCAGATACGCAGTATTTT. The J gene is TRBJ2-3, the V gene TRBV6-6; 8 positions match TRBD1. After removal of 2 bases from V and 4 bases from J, the junction contained 5 bases not matched to a gene. Looked up from germline, CDR1 is MNHNY and CDR2 is SVGAGI (reference sequence). This CDR3 is 15 amino acids long.

The gene calls are TRBV7-2 and TRBJ1-6, with D possibly TRBD1 on 6 matching bases. The CDR3 has 16 residues. The ends were cut back, 5 bases at V and 4 bases at J, with 15 bases in the middle. The germline V gene has CDR1 SGHTA and CDR2 FQGNSA. The CDR3 nucleotides read TGTGCCAGCAGCCCGCGGGAGCAGGGGTATAATTCACCCCTCCACTTT. Its protein is CASSPREQGYNSPLHF.

The genes are TRBV5-8 and TRBJ1-6, with D possibly being TRBD1 (6 bases). Per germline, CDR1 SGHTS and CDR2 YDEGEE. The length of the CDR3 is 14 residues. V lost 1 base and J 12 bases, leaving 14 bases between the germline ends. The CDR3 is CASSLSQLQGPLHF. CDR3 in DNA: TGTGCCAGCAGCTTGTCTCAGCTACAGGGACCCCTCCACTTT.

The J gene is TRBJ1-4, the V gene TRBV20-1; D remains unclear. Germline V gene data show CDR1 as DFQATT and CDR2 as SNEGSKA (reference sequence). Trimming left V 1 base short and J 8 bases short, with 5 bases between. This CDR3 contains 11 residues. This CDR3 reads CSARVREKLFF. The CDR3 DNA is TGCAGTGCTAGAGTACGGGAAAAACTGTTTTTT.

V and J are TRBV5-1 and TRBJ1-1; TRBD1 might be the D (5 bases). The germline CDR1 and CDR2 sequences are SGHRS and YFSETQ. The V gene lost 5 bases and the J gene lost 0 bases, with 8 bases spanning the gap. The CDR3 loop spans 13 amino acids. DNA for the CDR3: TGCGCCAGCAGTCACAGGATGAACACTGAAGCTTTCTTT. The encoded protein is CASSHRMNTEAFF.

The chain couples TRBV4-1 to TRBJ1-2; D unresolved. Germline V gene data show CDR1 as MGHRA and CDR2 as YSYEKL. Trimming left V 1 base short and J 5 bases short, with 17 bases between. The CDR3 consists of 16 residues. Here the CDR3 DNA reads TGCGCCAGCAGCCAAGTTTTGGCCCCCTCAACGTATGGCTACACCTTC. It is translated as CASSQVLAPSTYGYTF.

This chain joins TRBV2 and TRBJ1-5; TRBD1 aligns across 7 bases. J gave up 7 bases and V 7 bases, and 10 bases lay outside the gene matches. CDR3 length: 14 amino acids. Germline V gene lookup returns CDR1 SNHLY and CDR2 FYNNEI. CDR3 DNA: TGTGCCAGCATGAGGGGGAGGGGGCAACAGCCCCAGCATTTT. Encoded protein: CASMRGRGQQPQHF.

The chain couples TRBV7-9 to TRBJ2-1; the match to TRBD2 covers 13 bases. The CDR3 loop spans 15 amino acids. The germline gives CDR1 SEHNR, CDR2 FQNEAQ (reference sequence). Trimming at V came to 5 bases and at J to 8 bases, leaving 6 bases not matched to a gene. CDR3 protein: CASSQTSGGTDEQFF. CDR3 in DNA: TGTGCCAGCAGCCAGACTAGCGGGGGGACGGATGAGCAGTTCTTC.

The chain carries TRBV19 and TRBJ1-5; 7 bases match TRBD1. The CDR3 consists of 15 residues. V trimming: 3 bases; J trimming: 3 bases; junction bases outside the gene matches: 5. Germline CDR1 LNHDA, CDR2 SQIVND (reference sequence). Here the CDR3 reads CASSIGGGPNQPQHF. Here the CDR3 DNA reads TGTGCCAGTAGTATCGGAGGGGGCCCCAATCAGCCCCAGCATTTT.

This clone has just one count. The chain employs TRBV7-6 and TRBJ2-7, with 12 nucleotides matching TRBD2. V shed 1 base, J shed 5 bases, and the junction held 6 bases outside the gene matches. The CDR3 spans 16 residues. Germline V gene data show CDR1 as SGHVS and CDR2 as FNYEAQ. The CDR3 region is CASSLVRLAGDDEQYF. In DNA form, the CDR3 reads TGTGCCAGCAGCTTAGTCCGACTAGCGGGGGACGACGAGCAGTACTTC.

The chain carries TRBV6-6 and TRBJ2-1; D possibly corresponds to TRBD1 (5 bases). CDR3 size: 11 residues. Trimming removed 7 bases at V and 11 bases at J, with 12 bases between. CDR1 and CDR2 from the germline V gene are MNHNY and SVGAGI (reference sequence). In nucleotides, the CDR3 is TGTGCCAGCAAAGGGGCGGTACAGCAGTTCTTC. Protein: CASKGAVQQFF.

This CDR3 reads CATFTEHGYTF. CDR3 nucleotides: TGTGCCACCTTCACAGAACATGGCTACACCTTC. V and J are TRBV27 and TRBJ1-2, with D unclear. The germline V gene has CDR1 MNHEY and CDR2 SMNVEV (reference sequence). Trimming removed 10 bases at V and 6 bases at J, with 12 bases between. This CDR3 region has 11 residues.

This chain joins TRBV5-1 and TRBJ1-2; the D is unclear. Between the trimmed V and J ends, which lost 5 bases and 3 bases, there was a span of 11 bases. The CDR3 totals 13 residues. From germline, CDR1 is SGHRS and CDR2 YFSETQ. CDR3 bases: TGCGCCAGCAGTCCTGTCGCCGACTATGGCTACACCTTC. Amino acids: CASSPVADYGYTF. Full variable domain (rest looked up from reference TRBV5-1 and TRBJ1-2): KAGVTQTPRYLIKTRGQQVTLSCSPISGHRSVSWYQQTPGQGLQFLFEYFSETQRNKGNFPGRFSGRQFSNSRSEMNVSTLELGDSALYLCASSPVADYGYTFGSGTRLTVV.

J is TRBJ2-7 and V is TRBV6-6; 11 nucleotides match TRBD1. This CDR3 comprises 15 residues. Germline CDR1 reads MNHNY; CDR2 reads SVGAGI (reference sequence). V dropped 5 bases and J dropped 7; count of bases not matched to a gene: 10. CDR3 DNA sequence: TGTGCCAGCAGTCTCCGGACAGGGGGCGAACGGGAGCAGTACTTC. This translates into CASSLRTGGEREQYF.

The chain joins TRBV7-2 to TRBJ1-2; 7 bases are a match to TRBD1. Trimming at V came to 5 bases and at J to 6 bases, leaving 12 bases not matched to a gene. This CDR3 region has 15 residues. Germline-derived CDR1 and CDR2 are SGHTA and FQGNSA. The CDR3 DNA sequence: TGTGCCAGCAGCCGGATGGTATTTGGGACAGATGGCTACACCTTC. It specifies CASSRMVFGTDGYTF.

The chain is built from TRBV29-1 and TRBJ1-2, with 7 nucleotides matching TRBD1. V lost 1 base, J lost 0 bases, and 2 bases stayed unmatched. This CDR3 is 14 amino acids long. Germline loops: CDR1 SQVTM, CDR2 ANQGSEA. CDR3 protein: CSVEVRGPNYGYTF. Written as DNA, the CDR3 is TGCAGCGTTGAAGTAAGGGGGCCTAACTATGGCTACACCTTC.

This clone was seen a few times. The chain joins TRBV5-8 to TRBJ2-7, with a weak D call TRBD2 (6 bases). The CDR3 extends over 14 amino acids. With 0 bases removed from V and 6 bases from J, the gap between germline ends came to 13 bases. Germline loops: CDR1 SGHTS, CDR2 YDEGEE. CDR3: CASSLAAAGIEQYF. Written as DNA, the CDR3 is TGTGCCAGCAGCTTGGCCGCCGCGGGGATCGAGCAGTACTTC.

The J gene is TRBJ2-1, the V gene TRBV6-1; D might be TRBD2 (5 bases). The CDR3 runs 13 residues. V was clipped by 1 base and J by 4 bases, with 5 bases between them. Germline values: CDR1 MNHNS, CDR2 SASEGT. The CDR3 DNA reads TGTGCCAGCAGTGAAGGGACTTACAATGAGCAGTTCTTC. Translation: CASSEGTYNEQFF.

The V call is TRBV7-9, the J call TRBJ2-5; D is perhaps TRBD1 or TRBD2 (5 bases each). CDR3 size: 13 residues. V lost 5 bases and J 2 bases, leaving 9 bases between the germline ends. Germline CDR1 and CDR2: SEHNR and FQNEAQ (reference sequence). The CDR3 spells CASSPGPQETQYF. CDR3 DNA: TGTGCCAGCAGCCCGGGGCCGCAAGAGACCCAGTACTTC.

V and J are TRBV10-2 and TRBJ2-1; 7 bases line up with TRBD1. Germline assignment: CDR1 WSHSY and CDR2 SAAADI. The CDR3 has 15 amino acids. V shed 5 bases, J shed 8 bases, and the junction held 12 bases outside the gene matches. The CDR3 nucleotides are TGCGCCAGCAGTTACCTCAGACAGGGTAGGGATGAGCAGTTCTTC. Translated: CASSYLRQGRDEQFF.

This sequence joins TRBV5-4 and TRBJ1-2, with a possible D match to TRBD1 (5 bases). The germline V gene has CDR1 SGHNT and CDR2 YYREEE (reference sequence). The V and J ends lost 0 bases and 3 bases respectively, with 15 bases between them. CDR3 length: 16 residues. CDR3 DNA sequence: TGTGCCAGCAGCTTGGTCTTGAGGCGGGGCGACTATGGCTACACCTTC. It specifies CASSLVLRRGDYGYTF.

The chain uses TRBV5-1 and TRBJ2-7; no reliable D call. This CDR3 contains 15 residues. The V end lost 5 bases, the J end lost 2 bases, and 17 bases lay between the germline ends. In germline, CDR1 is SGHRS, CDR2 YFSETQ. The CDR3 region is CASRAAQVITYEQYF. CDR3 DNA: TGCGCCAGCAGGGCGGCTCAGGTGATTACCTACGAGCAGTACTTC. The full variable domain, completed using reference TRBV5-1 and TRBJ2-7, is KAGVTQTPRYLIKTRGQQVTLSCSPISGHRSVSWYQQTPGQGLQFLFEYFSETQRNKGNFPGRFSGRQFSNSRSEMNVSTLELGDSALYLCASRAAQVITYEQYFGPGTRLTVT.